Listed below are T cell receptor beta chains from one sample, sequenced in a study of T cell changes during pregnancy in multiple sclerosis. The data were produced by immunoSEQ multiplex PCR, yet TCRdb's version contains in-frame clones alone and is incomplete. The sample has approximately 39,000 clones; nearly 90% are singletons. Material: CD4+ T cells from peripheral blood mononuclear cells, obtained in the second trimester of pregnancy. These receptors originate from a female donor with multiple sclerosis, enrolled in a pregnancy study. The CDR3 runs from the conserved cysteine through the conserved F or W. Fields, in order: J gene, D gene, clone size, V gene, CDR3 protein, CDR3 DNA. The D gene is left open where the match is weak. Clone size, where shown, is once, few, many, or a class for clones that have expanded.

j_gene: TRBJ2-1; d_gene: TRBD2; abundance: .; v_gene: TRBV9; CDR3aa: CASSPLAGGGNEQFF; CDR3nt: TGTGCCAGCAGCCCCCTAGCGGGAGGGGGTAATGAGCAGTTCTTC
j_gene: TRBJ2-6; d_gene: .; abundance: .; v_gene: TRBV4-3; CDR3aa: CASSQAGSGANVLTF; CDR3nt: TGCGCCAGCAGTCAAGCGGGCTCTGGGGCCAACGTCCTGACTTTC
j_gene: TRBJ2-7; d_gene: .; abundance: .; v_gene: TRBV28; CDR3aa: CASSFSSVSGYEQYF; CDR3nt: TGTGCCAGCAGTTTTTCGTCGGTGAGCGGTTACGAGCAGTACTTC
j_gene: TRBJ2-3; d_gene: .; abundance: .; v_gene: TRBV7-2; CDR3aa: CASRKDYPTDTQYF; CDR3nt: TGTGCCAGCAGAAAGGACTACCCCACAGATACGCAGTATTTT
j_gene: TRBJ2-1; d_gene: .; abundance: .; v_gene: TRBV7-2; CDR3aa: CASSSHSPGGSYNEQFF; CDR3nt: TGTGCCAGCAGCTCACATTCCCCCGGAGGGTCCTACAATGAGCAGTTCTTC
j_gene: TRBJ1-4; d_gene: .; abundance: .; v_gene: TRBV21-1; CDR3aa: CASSKWGPVGELFF; CDR3nt: TGTGCCAGCAGCAAATGGGGGCCTGTGGGAGAACTGTTTTTT
j_gene: TRBJ1-1; d_gene: .; abundance: once; v_gene: TRBV6-1; CDR3aa: CASKTAMNTEAFF; CDR3nt: TGTGCCAGCAAAACAGCTATGAACACTGAAGCTTTCTTT
j_gene: TRBJ2-3; d_gene: TRBD2; abundance: .; v_gene: TRBV7-2; CDR3aa: CASSARLAVTDTQYF; CDR3nt: TGTGCCAGCAGCGCCAGACTAGCGGTCACAGATACGCAGTATTTT
j_gene: TRBJ2-2; d_gene: .; abundance: .; v_gene: TRBV30; CDR3aa: CAWNSLVAGELFF; CDR3nt: TGTGCCTGGAACTCACTGGTTGCCGGGGAGCTGTTTTTT
j_gene: TRBJ2-7; d_gene: TRBD1; abundance: .; v_gene: TRBV2; CDR3aa: CASRDQGDRTYEQYF; CDR3nt: TGTGCCAGCAGGGACCAAGGGGACAGGACCTACGAGCAGTACTTC
j_gene: TRBJ2-1; d_gene: TRBD2; abundance: .; v_gene: TRBV14; CDR3aa: CASSQDGRGRYNEQFF; CDR3nt: TGTGCCAGCAGCCAAGACGGGCGCGGGAGATACAATGAGCAGTTCTTC
j_gene: TRBJ2-2; d_gene: .; abundance: .; v_gene: TRBV11-2; CDR3aa: CASRLGLNTGELFF; CDR3nt: TGTGCCAGCAGACTAGGATTGAACACCGGGGAGCTGTTTTTT
j_gene: TRBJ2-7; d_gene: TRBD2; abundance: .; v_gene: TRBV19; CDR3aa: CASSIGVLAGGLSYEQYF; CDR3nt: TGTGCCAGTAGTATAGGTGTACTAGCGGGAGGGCTTTCCTACGAGCAGTACTTC
j_gene: TRBJ2-5; d_gene: TRBD2; abundance: .; v_gene: TRBV2; CDR3aa: CASSAYGLAGGETQYF; CDR3nt: TGTGCCAGCAGTGCCTACGGACTAGCGGGCGGAGAGACCCAGTACTTC
j_gene: TRBJ1-1; d_gene: .; abundance: .; v_gene: TRBV12-5; CDR3aa: CASGPGTEAFF; CDR3nt: TGTGCTAGTGGCCCCGGTACTGAAGCTTTCTTT
j_gene: TRBJ2-1; d_gene: TRBD2; abundance: once; v_gene: TRBV7-7; CDR3aa: CASSLRRELGNEQFF; CDR3nt: TGTGCTAGCAGCTTAAGGCGGGAGTTGGGGAATGAGCAGTTCTTC
j_gene: TRBJ1-5; d_gene: TRBD1; abundance: .; v_gene: TRBV5-6; CDR3aa: CASSSFPGGSNQPQHF; CDR3nt: TGTGCCAGCAGCTCATTCCCAGGGGGTAGCAATCAGCCCCAGCATTTT
j_gene: TRBJ2-3; d_gene: .; abundance: .; v_gene: TRBV28; CDR3aa: CASSLLVDSWSFDTQYF; CDR3nt: TGTGCCAGCAGTTTGTTGGTGGACTCTTGGTCTTTTGATACGCAGTATTTT
j_gene: TRBJ2-3; d_gene: TRBD1; abundance: .; v_gene: TRBV6-1; CDR3aa: CASSGAQGGTDTQYF; CDR3nt: TGTGCCAGCAGTGGGGCGCAGGGGGGCACAGATACGCAGTATTTT
j_gene: TRBJ2-2; d_gene: .; abundance: .; v_gene: TRBV2; CDR3aa: CASSGRTTNTGELFF; CDR3nt: TGTGCCAGCAGTGGTAGGACAACGAACACCGGGGAGCTGTTTTTT
j_gene: TRBJ2-5; d_gene: TRBD1; abundance: .; v_gene: TRBV27; CDR3aa: CASSPLPGTGETQYF; CDR3nt: TGTGCCAGCAGCCCCCTCCCCGGGACAGGAGAGACCCAGTACTTC
j_gene: TRBJ1-2; d_gene: .; abundance: once; v_gene: TRBV13; CDR3aa: CASSLRGIYGYTF; CDR3nt: TGTGCCAGCAGCTTGCGGGGGATATATGGCTACACCTTC
j_gene: TRBJ1-5; d_gene: TRBD1; abundance: once; v_gene: TRBV30; CDR3aa: CAWSVQSGGTQPQHF; CDR3nt: TGTGCCTGGAGTGTTCAGTCAGGGGGGACTCAGCCCCAGCATTTT
j_gene: TRBJ2-3; d_gene: TRBD2; abundance: .; v_gene: TRBV11-2; CDR3aa: CASSLDMMLAGETDTQYF; CDR3nt: TGTGCCAGCAGCTTAGATATGATGCTAGCGGGAGAGACAGATACGCAGTATTTT
j_gene: TRBJ2-2; d_gene: .; abundance: once; v_gene: TRBV5-1; CDR3aa: CASRGKADTGELFF; CDR3nt: TGCGCCAGCAGGGGTAAAGCGGACACCGGGGAGCTGTTTTTT
j_gene: TRBJ2-7; d_gene: TRBD2; abundance: .; v_gene: TRBV11-2; CDR3aa: CASSVRGLAEEKYSYEQYF; CDR3nt: TGTGCCAGCAGCGTACGTGGACTAGCGGAGGAAAAATACTCCTACGAGCAGTACTTC
j_gene: TRBJ2-1; d_gene: .; abundance: .; v_gene: TRBV28; CDR3aa: CASSLTERTKDNEQFF; CDR3nt: TGTGCCAGCAGTTTAACCGAGAGGACAAAAGACAATGAGCAGTTCTTC
j_gene: TRBJ1-5; d_gene: TRBD1; abundance: once; v_gene: TRBV7-2; CDR3aa: CASSTGQGLQPQHF; CDR3nt: TGTGCCAGCAGCACAGGACAGGGTCTTCAGCCCCAGCATTTT
j_gene: TRBJ2-3; d_gene: .; abundance: .; v_gene: TRBV2; CDR3aa: CASSGADTDTQYF; CDR3nt: TGTGCCAGCAGTGGGGCTGACACAGATACGCAGTATTTT